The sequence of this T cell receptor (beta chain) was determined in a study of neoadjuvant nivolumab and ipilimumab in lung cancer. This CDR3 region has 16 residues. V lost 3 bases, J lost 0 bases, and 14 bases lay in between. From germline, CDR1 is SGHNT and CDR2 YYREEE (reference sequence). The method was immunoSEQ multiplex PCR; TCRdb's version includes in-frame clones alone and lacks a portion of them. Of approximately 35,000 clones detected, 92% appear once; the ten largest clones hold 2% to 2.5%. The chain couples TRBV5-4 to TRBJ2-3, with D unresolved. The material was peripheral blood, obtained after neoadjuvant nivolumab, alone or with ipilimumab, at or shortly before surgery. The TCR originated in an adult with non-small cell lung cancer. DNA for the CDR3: TGTGCCAGCAGCTCCTGGACGCGCGTAAGCACAGATACGCAGTATTTT. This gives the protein CASSSWTRVSTDTQYF.